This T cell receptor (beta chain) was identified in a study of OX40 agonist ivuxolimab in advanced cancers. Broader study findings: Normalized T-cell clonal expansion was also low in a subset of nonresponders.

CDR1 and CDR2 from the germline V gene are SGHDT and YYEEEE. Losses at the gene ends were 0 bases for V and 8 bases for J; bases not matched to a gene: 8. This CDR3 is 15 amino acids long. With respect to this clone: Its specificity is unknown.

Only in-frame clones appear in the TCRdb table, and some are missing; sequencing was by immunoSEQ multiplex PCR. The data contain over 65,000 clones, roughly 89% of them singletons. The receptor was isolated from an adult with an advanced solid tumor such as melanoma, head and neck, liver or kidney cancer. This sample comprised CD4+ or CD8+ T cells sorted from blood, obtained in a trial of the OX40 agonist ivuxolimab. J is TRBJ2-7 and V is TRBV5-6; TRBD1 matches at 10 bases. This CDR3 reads CASSLAGTGVTQQYF. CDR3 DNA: TGTGCCAGCAGCTTGGCCGGGACAGGGGTTACGCAGCAGTACTTC.